Given below is one T cell receptor beta chain in context. This entry comes from a study of blood T cell repertoires in COVID-19. The overall study: The United States, Italy and Spain supplied acute and convalescent COVID-19 samples. T cells, B-cell-depleted T cells, or PBMCs supplied cDNA or gDNA.

In the authors' workflow: Reference gene primer amplification gave estimated nucleated cell counts. The method was immunoSEQ multiplex PCR; TCRdb's version includes in-frame clones alone and lacks a portion of them. V, J and clone size derive from that table, while D and trimming were established from the DNA sequence. The table records approximately 290,000 clones, 75% to 90% of them present only once. The sequence derives from a woman aged 60-75 years with acute or convalescent COVID-19. The sequencing input was peripheral blood.

CDR3 amino acids: CASSPSPGQGVWYEQYF. CDR3 DNA: TGTGCCAGCAGCCCGAGCCCGGGACAGGGGGTATGGTACGAGCAGTACTTC. This rearrangement joins TRBV3-1 (or the pseudogene TRBV3-2) to TRBJ2-7; TRBD1 aligns across 11 bases. The CDR3 is made up of 17 amino acids. Germline CDR1 reads LGHDT; CDR2 reads YNNKEL (reference sequence). Trimming removed 4 bases from V and 4 bases from J; junction bases left unmatched: 12.